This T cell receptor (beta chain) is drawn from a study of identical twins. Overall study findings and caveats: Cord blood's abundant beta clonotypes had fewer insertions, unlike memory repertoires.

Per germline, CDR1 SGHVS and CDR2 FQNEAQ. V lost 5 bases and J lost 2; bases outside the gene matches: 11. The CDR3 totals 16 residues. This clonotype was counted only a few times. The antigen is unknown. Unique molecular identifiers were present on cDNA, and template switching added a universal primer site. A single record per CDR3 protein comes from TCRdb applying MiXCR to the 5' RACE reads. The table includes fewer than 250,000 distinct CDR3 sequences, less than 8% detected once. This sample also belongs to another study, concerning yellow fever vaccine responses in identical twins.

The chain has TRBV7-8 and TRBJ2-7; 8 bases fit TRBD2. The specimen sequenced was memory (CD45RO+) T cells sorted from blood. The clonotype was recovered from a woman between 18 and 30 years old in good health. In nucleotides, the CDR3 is TGTGCCAGCAGCCGGGAGGGCCGCCTTATAACCTACGAGCAGTACTTC. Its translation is CASSREGRLITYEQYF.